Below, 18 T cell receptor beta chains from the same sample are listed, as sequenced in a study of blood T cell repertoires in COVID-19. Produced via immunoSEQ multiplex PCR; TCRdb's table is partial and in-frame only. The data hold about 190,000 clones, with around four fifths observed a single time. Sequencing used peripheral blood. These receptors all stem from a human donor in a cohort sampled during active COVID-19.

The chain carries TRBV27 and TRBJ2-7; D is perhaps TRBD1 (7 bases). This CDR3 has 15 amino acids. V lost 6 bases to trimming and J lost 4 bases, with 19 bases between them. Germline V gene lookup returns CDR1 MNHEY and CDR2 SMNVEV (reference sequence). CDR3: CASRRGTANQYEQYF. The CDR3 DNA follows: TGTGCCAGCAGACGCGGGACAGCTAATCAGTACGAGCAGTACTTC.

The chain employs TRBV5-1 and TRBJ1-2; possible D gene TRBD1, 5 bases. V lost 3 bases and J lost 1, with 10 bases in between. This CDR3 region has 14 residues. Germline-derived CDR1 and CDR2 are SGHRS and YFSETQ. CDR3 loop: CASSWEDSNYGYTF. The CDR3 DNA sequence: TGCGCCAGCAGCTGGGAAGACAGTAACTATGGCTACACCTTC.

CDR3 DNA: TGTGCCAGCAGCTTGGACAGGTCTGACGGCTACACCTTC. Its protein product is CASSLDRSDGYTF. V usage is TRBV5-4 and J usage is TRBJ1-2; D is possibly TRBD1 (5 bases). CDR3 length equals 13 residues. V dropped 0 bases and J dropped 8 bases, with 11 bases sitting between them. The germline CDR1 and CDR2 sequences are SGHNT and YYREEE (reference sequence).

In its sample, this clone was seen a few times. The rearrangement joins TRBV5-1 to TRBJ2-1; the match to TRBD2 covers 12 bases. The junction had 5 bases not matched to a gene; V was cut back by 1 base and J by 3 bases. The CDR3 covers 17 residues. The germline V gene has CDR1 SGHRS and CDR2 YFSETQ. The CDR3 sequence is CASSLMGLAGGYNEQFF. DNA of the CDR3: TGCGCCAGCAGCTTGATGGGACTAGCGGGCGGCTACAATGAGCAGTTCTTC.

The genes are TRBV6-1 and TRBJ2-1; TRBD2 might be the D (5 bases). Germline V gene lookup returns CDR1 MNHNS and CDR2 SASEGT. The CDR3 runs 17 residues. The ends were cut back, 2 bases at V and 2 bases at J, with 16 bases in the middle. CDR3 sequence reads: CASSEPLRDPTYNEQFF. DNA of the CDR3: TGTGCCAGCAGTGAACCTCTACGGGATCCAACCTACAATGAGCAGTTCTTC.

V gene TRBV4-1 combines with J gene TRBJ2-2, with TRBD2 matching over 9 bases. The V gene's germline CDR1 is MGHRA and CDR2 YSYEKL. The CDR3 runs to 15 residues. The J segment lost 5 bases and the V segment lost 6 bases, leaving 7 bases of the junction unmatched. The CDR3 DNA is TGCGCCAGCAGTACGCGGGGGGGGCGTACCGGGGAGCTGTTTTTT. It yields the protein CASSTRGGRTGELFF.

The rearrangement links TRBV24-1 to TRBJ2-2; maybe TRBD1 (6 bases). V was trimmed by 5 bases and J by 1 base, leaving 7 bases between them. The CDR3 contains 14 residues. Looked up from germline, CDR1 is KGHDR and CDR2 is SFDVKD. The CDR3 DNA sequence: TGTGCCACCAGTGGAGGGGGGAACACCGGGGAGCTGTTTTTT. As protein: CATSGGGNTGELFF.

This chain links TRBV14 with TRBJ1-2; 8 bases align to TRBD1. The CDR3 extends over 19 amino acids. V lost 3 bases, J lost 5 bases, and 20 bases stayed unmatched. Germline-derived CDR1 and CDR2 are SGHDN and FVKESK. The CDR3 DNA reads TGTGCCAGCAGCCAGCACCCCCCGTGGACAGGGATCTCCTCTTATGGCTACACCTTC. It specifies CASSQHPPWTGISSYGYTF.

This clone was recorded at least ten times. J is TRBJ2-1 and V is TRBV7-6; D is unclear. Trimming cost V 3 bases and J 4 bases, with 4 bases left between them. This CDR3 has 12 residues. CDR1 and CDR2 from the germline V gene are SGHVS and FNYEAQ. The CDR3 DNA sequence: TGTGCCAGCAGCTTCGGGTACAATGAGCAGTTCTTC. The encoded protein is CASSFGYNEQFF.

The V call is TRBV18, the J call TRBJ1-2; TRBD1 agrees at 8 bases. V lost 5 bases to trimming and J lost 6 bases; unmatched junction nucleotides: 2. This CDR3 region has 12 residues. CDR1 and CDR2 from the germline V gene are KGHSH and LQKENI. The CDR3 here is CASSAQGDGYTF. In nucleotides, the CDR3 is TGTGCCAGCTCAGCACAGGGGGATGGCTACACCTTC.

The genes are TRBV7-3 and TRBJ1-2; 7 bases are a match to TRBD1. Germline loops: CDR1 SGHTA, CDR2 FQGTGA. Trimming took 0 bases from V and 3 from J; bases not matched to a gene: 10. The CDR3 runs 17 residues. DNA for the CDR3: TGTGCCAGCAGCTTAACTGGAAAGACAGGGTCAGACTATGGCTACACCTTC. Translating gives CASSLTGKTGSDYGYTF. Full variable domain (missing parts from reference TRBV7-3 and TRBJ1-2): GAGVSQTPSNKVTEKGKYVELRCDPISGHTALYWYRQSLGQGPEFLIYFQGTGAADDSGLPNDRFFAVRPEGSVSTLKIQRTERGDSAVYLCASSLTGKTGSDYGYTFGSGTRLTVV.

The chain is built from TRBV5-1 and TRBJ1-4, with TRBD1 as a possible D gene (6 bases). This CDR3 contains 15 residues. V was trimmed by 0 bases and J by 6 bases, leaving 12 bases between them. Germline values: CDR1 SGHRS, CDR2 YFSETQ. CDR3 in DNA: TGCGCCAGCAGCTTGGGGGAACAGGGAGATGAAAAACTGTTTTTT. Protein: CASSLGEQGDEKLFF. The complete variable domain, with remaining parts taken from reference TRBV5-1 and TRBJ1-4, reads KAGVTQTPRYLIKTRGQQVTLSCSPISGHRSVSWYQQTPGQGLQFLFEYFSETQRNKGNFPGRFSGRQFSNSRSEMNVSTLELGDSALYLCASSLGEQGDEKLFFGSGTQLSVL.

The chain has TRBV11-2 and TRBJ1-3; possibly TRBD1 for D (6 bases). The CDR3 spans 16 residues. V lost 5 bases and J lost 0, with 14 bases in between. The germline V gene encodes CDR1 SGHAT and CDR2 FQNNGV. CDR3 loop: CASSPRQVLSGNTIYF. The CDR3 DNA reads TGTGCCAGCAGCCCTAGACAGGTCCTCTCTGGAAACACCATATATTTT.

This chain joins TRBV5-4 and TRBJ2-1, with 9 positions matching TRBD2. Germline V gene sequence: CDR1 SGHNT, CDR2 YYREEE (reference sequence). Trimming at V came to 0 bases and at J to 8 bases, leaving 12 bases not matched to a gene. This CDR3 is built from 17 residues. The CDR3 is CASSLVPSGIGRDEQFF. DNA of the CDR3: TGTGCCAGCAGCTTGGTCCCTAGCGGGATTGGGAGGGATGAGCAGTTCTTC.

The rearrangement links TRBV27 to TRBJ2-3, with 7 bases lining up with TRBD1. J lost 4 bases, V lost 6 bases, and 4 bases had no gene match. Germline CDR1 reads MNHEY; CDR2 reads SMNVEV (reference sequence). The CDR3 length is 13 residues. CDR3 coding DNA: TGTGCCAGCAGAAGACAGGGTCCAGATACGCAGTATTTT. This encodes CASRRQGPDTQYF.

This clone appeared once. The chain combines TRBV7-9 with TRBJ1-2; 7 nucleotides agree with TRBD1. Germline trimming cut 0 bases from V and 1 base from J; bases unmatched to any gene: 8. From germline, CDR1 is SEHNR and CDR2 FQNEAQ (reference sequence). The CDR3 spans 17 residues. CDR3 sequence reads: CASSLAPGQTINYGYTF. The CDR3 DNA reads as TGTGCCAGCAGCTTAGCCCCGGGACAGACGATTAACTATGGCTACACCTTC. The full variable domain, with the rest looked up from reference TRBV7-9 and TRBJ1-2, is DTGVSQNPRHKITKRGQNVTFRCDPISEHNRLYWYRQTLGQGPEFLTYFQNEAQLEKSRLLSDRFSAERPKGSFSTLEIQRTEQGDSAMYLCASSLAPGQTINYGYTFGSGTRLTVV.

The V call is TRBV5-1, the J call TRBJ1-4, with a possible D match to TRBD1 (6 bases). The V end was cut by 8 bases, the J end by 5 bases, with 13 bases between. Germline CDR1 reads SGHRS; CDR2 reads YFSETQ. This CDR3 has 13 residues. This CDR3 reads CASTRGENEKLFF. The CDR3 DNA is TGCGCCAGTACCAGGGGAGAGAATGAAAAACTGTTTTTT. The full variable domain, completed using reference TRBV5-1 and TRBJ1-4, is KAGVTQTPRYLIKTRGQQVTLSCSPISGHRSVSWYQQTPGQGLQFLFEYFSETQRNKGNFPGRFSGRQFSNSRSEMNVSTLELGDSALYLCASTRGENEKLFFGSGTQLSVL.

CDR3 DNA: TGTGCCAGCAGCTTAGAACAGCGCACAGATACGCAGTATTTT. This translates into CASSLEQRTDTQYF. The V and J genes are TRBV7-2 and TRBJ2-3; D unclear. The V gene's germline CDR1 is SGHTA and CDR2 FQGNSA. The CDR3 has 14 amino acids. V gave up 1 base and J gave up 1 base, with 6 bases separating them.